What follows are 23 T cell receptor beta chains derived from one specimen sequenced in a study of CD8 T cells in ankylosing spondylitis. TCRdb itself ran the 5' RACE reads through MiXCR, one entry per CDR3 protein. The repertoire holds around 250,000 distinct CDR3 sequences, with 30% to 40% as singletons. The sequencing input was blood, either unsorted or a sorted T cell fraction (not recorded which). These receptors were taken from a male donor with ankylosing spondylitis or in good health (not recorded which).

V usage is TRBV27 and J usage is TRBJ2-1, with unresolved D. CDR3 size: 13 residues. Germline V gene lookup returns CDR1 MNHEY and CDR2 SMNVEV (reference sequence). The V end lost 5 bases, the J end lost 9 bases, and 14 bases lay between the germline ends. The CDR3 DNA reads as TGTGCCAGCAGTGGGCCTTCAATGGGTGAGCAGTTCTTC. Its protein product is CASSGPSMGEQFF.

There are a few counts of this clonotype. The J gene is TRBJ1-2, the V gene TRBV27, with TRBD1 matching over 7 bases. Germline values: CDR1 MNHEY, CDR2 SMNVEV (reference sequence). The CDR3 is 16 amino acids. V trimming: 5 bases; J trimming: 4 bases; junction bases outside the gene matches: 13. In nucleotides, the CDR3 is TGTGCCAGCAGTGATACCGACAGGGTGTATACCTATGGCTACACCTTC. Amino acid sequence: CASSDTDRVYTYGYTF.

The V gene is TRBV5-1, the J gene TRBJ2-6; TRBD1 matches 8 bases. Germline V gene sequence: CDR1 SGHRS, CDR2 YFSETQ. This CDR3 region has 16 residues. The trim removed 4 bases at V and 0 bases at J, leaving 3 bases unmatched. Here the CDR3 DNA reads TGCGCCAGCAGCCCGGACAGGGCCTCTGGGGCCAACGTCCTGACTTTC. It is translated as CASSPDRASGANVLTF.

The chain employs TRBV10-3 and TRBJ1-1; TRBD1 might be the D (6 bases). This CDR3 comprises 12 residues. The V end lost 11 bases, the J end lost 1 base, and 11 bases lay between the germline ends. CDR1 and CDR2 from the germline V gene are ENHRY and SYGVKD. The CDR3 region is CASRTENTEAFF. The CDR3 coding sequence is TGTGCCTCCCGGACAGAGAACACTGAAGCTTTCTTT.

The CDR3 nucleotides are TGTGCCAGCAGATTTAGCGGGGGTGGTGGAGATACGCAGTATTTT. It specifies CASRFSGGGGDTQYF. V is TRBV12-3 or TRBV12-4 and J is TRBJ2-3; 9 nucleotides agree with TRBD2. The V and J ends lost 6 bases and 5 bases, in that order; junction bases with no gene match: 9. The CDR3 runs to 15 residues.

The chain employs TRBV27 and TRBJ1-1; no clear D gene. The V and J ends lost 3 bases and 1 base respectively, with 6 bases between them. Germline lookup yields CDR1 MNHEY and CDR2 SMNVEV (reference sequence). The CDR3 has 13 residues. This chain's CDR3 is CASSLQTNTEAFF. The CDR3 nucleotides read TGTGCCAGCAGTTTGCAGACGAACACTGAAGCTTTCTTT.

This chain joins TRBV28 and TRBJ1-3; D not resolved. The germline CDR1 and CDR2 sequences are MDHEN and SYDVKM. The ends were cut back, 1 base at V and 0 bases at J, with 13 bases in the middle. The length of the CDR3 is 17 residues. CDR3 nucleotides: TGTGCCAGCAGTTTATACGGAAAGGGCAACTCTGGAAACACCATATATTTT. Encoded protein: CASSLYGKGNSGNTIYF.

Here the CDR3 DNA reads TGTGCCAGCAGCCGGACAGGGGGTCGTTGGACTGAAGCTTTCTTT. Amino acid sequence: CASSRTGGRWTEAFF. The chain employs TRBV28 and TRBJ1-1, with 10 bases matching TRBD1. CDR1 is MDHEN and CDR2 is SYDVKM in the germline V gene. V lost 6 bases, J lost 5 bases, and 9 bases stayed unmatched. The CDR3 sequence is 15 residues long.

The chain is built from TRBV6-5 and TRBJ2-7; 7 bases align to TRBD2. The CDR3 is 15 residues long. V lost 0 bases and J lost 2; bases outside the gene matches: 4. CDR1 and CDR2 from the germline V gene are MNHEY and SVGAGI. CDR3 region: CASSYSRRGTYEQYF. The CDR3 DNA follows: TGTGCCAGCAGTTACTCACGGCGGGGGACCTACGAGCAGTACTTC.

The rearrangement joins TRBV20-1 to TRBJ2-7, with a weak D call TRBD1 (6 bases). The CDR3 runs 12 residues. Germline values: CDR1 DFQATT, CDR2 SNEGSKA (reference sequence). V was shortened by 7 bases and J by 0 bases, with 10 bases between the two germline ends. Written as DNA, the CDR3 is TGCAGTGACAGGGTCAGCTCCTACGAGCAGTACTTC. Protein: CSDRVSSYEQYF.

This clonotype was recorded a few times. The chain has TRBV10-3 and TRBJ2-7, with 7 positions matching TRBD1. CDR3 length: 13 amino acids. The V segment lost 4 bases and the J segment 9 bases; nucleotides outside the gene matches: 9. CDR1 ENHRY and CDR2 SYGVKD come from the germline V gene. CDR3 amino acids: CAISGNRGLRQYF. DNA of the CDR3: TGTGCCATCAGTGGAAACAGGGGCTTGCGGCAGTACTTC.

This clonotype was observed a single time. The gene calls are TRBV12-3 or TRBV12-4 and TRBJ2-5; 11 bases match TRBD2. V lost 5 bases to trimming and J lost 5 bases; unmatched junction nucleotides: 1. The CDR3 loop spans 13 amino acids. The CDR3 protein is CASSTSGGETQYF. The CDR3 region has the DNA TGTGCCAGCAGTACTAGCGGGGGTGAGACCCAGTACTTC.

The rearrangement joins TRBV12-3 or TRBV12-4 to TRBJ2-3, with a weak D call TRBD1 (5 bases). V dropped 2 bases and J dropped 4 bases, with 10 bases sitting between them. The CDR3 contains 14 residues. CDR3 in DNA: TGTGCCAGCAGTTTAATTCAGGGCGCAGATACGCAGTATTTT. Its translation is CASSLIQGADTQYF.

The CDR3 sequence: CSARVLAGATYNEQFF. CDR3 DNA sequence: TGCAGTGCCCGCGTCCTAGCGGGGGCGACCTACAATGAGCAGTTCTTC. The rearrangement links TRBV20-1 to TRBJ2-1; 10 bases align to TRBD2. The CDR3 contains 16 residues. V lost 6 bases, J lost 2 bases, and 10 bases stayed unmatched. Germline loops: CDR1 DFQATT, CDR2 SNEGSKA (reference sequence).

This clonotype showed up just once. This is likely a read error, given that the CDR3 carries no conserved phenylalanine or tryptophan at its end. The chain links TRBV10-3 to TRBJ1-1; D remains ambiguous. Trimming cost V 0 bases and J 1 base, with 12 bases left between them. The CDR3 covers 16 residues. The germline gives CDR1 ENHRY, CDR2 SYGVKD. The CDR3 is CAISESTLGRNTEAFL. Here the CDR3 DNA reads TGTGCCATCAGTGAGTCGACTTTAGGAAGGAACACTGAAGCTTTCTTG.

The V gene is TRBV11-2, the J gene TRBJ2-5; 7 nucleotides align to TRBD2. J gave up 2 bases and V 1 base, and 4 bases lay outside the gene matches. The CDR3 is made up of 15 amino acids. Germline V gene lookup returns CDR1 SGHAT and CDR2 FQNNGV. In DNA form, the CDR3 reads TGTGCCAGCAGCTTAGGTATCGGGGGGCAAGAGACCCAGTACTTC. It encodes CASSLGIGGQETQYF.

The chain combines TRBV20-1 with TRBJ2-1, with a tentative D call TRBD1 (5 bases). V was shortened by 3 bases and J by 5 bases, with 11 bases between the two germline ends. Germline V gives CDR1 DFQATT, CDR2 SNEGSKA (reference sequence). This CDR3 spans 13 amino acids. The CDR3 bases are TGCAGTGCTAGGGACACTACCCACAATGAGCAGTTCTTC. Translating it yields CSARDTTHNEQFF.

This rearrangement joins TRBV7-9 to TRBJ2-5; TRBD2 agrees at 8 bases. This CDR3 is 12 amino acids long. The germline V gene has CDR1 SEHNR and CDR2 FQNEAQ (reference sequence). Unmatched junction bases numbered 3, after V lost 7 bases and J lost 5 bases. This chain's CDR3 is CASNSGGETQYF. In nucleotides, the CDR3 is TGTGCCAGCAACTCGGGAGGGGAGACCCAGTACTTC.

This clonotype was found many times. The chain recombines TRBV21-1 with TRBJ1-5. TRBV21-1 is an annotated pseudogene. The CDR3 covers 16 residues. In DNA, the CDR3 is TGTGCCAGCAGCAAAAGCCCACAACGGAGCAATCAGCCCCAGCATTTT. This sequence encodes CASSKSPQRSNQPQHF.

The J gene is TRBJ2-2, the V gene TRBV6-5; the D is unclear. The CDR3 has 14 residues. Deletions cut 1 base from V and 4 bases from J, with 7 bases between. Germline V gives CDR1 MNHEY, CDR2 SVGAGI. The CDR3 bases are TGTGCCAGCAGTTACTACAGCCGCACCGGGGAGCTGTTTTTT. It is translated as CASSYYSRTGELFF.

This clonotype was detected a few times. The chain recombines TRBV20-1 with TRBJ2-7, with 11 nucleotides matching TRBD2. Germline loops: CDR1 DFQATT, CDR2 SNEGSKA (reference sequence). The J segment lost 2 bases and the V segment lost 2 bases, leaving 8 bases of the junction unmatched. This CDR3 has 16 amino acids. The CDR3 DNA sequence: TGCAGTGCTAGACCACCTAGCGGGGGGTTACCCTACGAGCAGTACTTC. It codes for CSARPPSGGLPYEQYF.

This clonotype appeared a few times. The V call is TRBV4-2, the J call TRBJ2-1; D is unclear. Germline V gene sequence: CDR1 LGHNA, CDR2 YNFKEQ. V gave up 0 bases and J gave up 0 bases, with 6 bases separating them. The CDR3 has 15 amino acids. The CDR3 nucleotides read TGTGCCAGCAGCCAAGATATTGCCTCCTACAATGAGCAGTTCTTC. Amino acids: CASSQDIASYNEQFF.

This chain links TRBV6-1 with TRBJ1-1; unclear D gene. The germline gives CDR1 MNHNS, CDR2 SASEGT. The V end was cut by 8 bases, the J end by 3 bases, with 22 bases between. This CDR3 is 16 amino acids long. CDR3 amino acids: CASGPVGRLGDTEAFF. The CDR3, as DNA: TGTGCCAGCGGCCCCGTAGGCCGCCTGGGAGACACTGAAGCTTTCTTT.